This T cell receptor beta chain appears in the sequencing data of a study of cytomegalovirus exposure and HLA in healthy donors. Broader study findings: Despite most TCR sequences being rare, some public TCRs occurred in many donors.

Profiling relied on immunoSEQ multiplex PCR, and the TCRdb table lists in-frame clones only, not all of them. The sample has 150,000 to 200,000 clones; 85% are singletons. The germline V gene encodes CDR1 SNHLY and CDR2 FYNNEI. V trimming: 6 bases; J trimming: 5 bases; junction bases outside the gene matches: 6. The CDR3 runs 13 residues. On this clone: The antigen is unknown.

The chain employs TRBV2 and TRBJ2-5, with 7 positions matching TRBD2. The sequencing input was PBMCs. This sequence was found in a man aged 18-30 years in good health and CMV-seropositive. CDR3 sequence reads: CASRSVGGETQYF. DNA for the CDR3: TGTGCCAGCAGATCAGTGGGGGGGGAGACCCAGTACTTC. The full variable domain, in which reference TRBV2 and TRBJ2-5 provide the parts outside the CDR3, is EPEVTQTPSHQVTQMGQEVILRCVPISNHLYFYWYRQILGQKVEFLVSFYNNEISEKSEIFDDQFSVERPDGSNFTLKIRSTKLEDSAMYFCASRSVGGETQYFGPGTRLLVL.